Listed here are 23 T cell receptor beta chains from one sample, sequenced in a study of metastatic and nonmetastatic thyroid tumors. The entire patient cohort was treatment-naive prior to thyroid surgery. TCRdb called clones again from the PCR reads with MiXCR. The sample consists of roughly 6,900 clones, under 30% of them appearing once. The specimen sequenced was adjacent normal tissue. The receptor source for this set is a male donor with papillary thyroid cancer or a benign thyroid nodule (not recorded which). Some clones in this sample may be carry-over from other donors' samples.

This clone is medium-sized in the sample. The chain joins TRBV28 to TRBJ1-2, with TRBD1 identical over 7 bases. The germline gives CDR1 MDHEN, CDR2 SYDVKM. The V gene end was trimmed by 7 bases and the J gene end by 3 bases; junction bases not matched to a gene: 14. The CDR3 spans 16 residues. The CDR3 DNA sequence: TGTGCCAGCAACGTCCAACAGGGGAAGGGTTACTATGGCTACACCTTC. Its protein is CASNVQQGKGYYGYTF.

The J gene is TRBJ2-1, the V gene TRBV6-5; a possible D gene is TRBD1 (6 bases). Germline values: CDR1 MNHEY, CDR2 SVGAGI. V was shortened by 7 bases and J by 8 bases, with 12 bases between the two germline ends. The CDR3 runs 12 residues. CDR3 amino acids: CASTTGLHEQFF. In nucleotides, the CDR3 is TGTGCCAGCACTACAGGGTTGCATGAGCAGTTCTTC.

There are many counts of this clone. The chain links TRBV28 to TRBJ1-2, with 9 bases matching TRBD1. V shed 3 bases and J 3 bases; nucleotides not matched to a gene: 2. Germline loops: CDR1 MDHEN, CDR2 SYDVKM. CDR3 length equals 14 residues. The CDR3 sequence is CASSFGTGHYGYTF. The CDR3 bases are TGTGCCAGCAGTTTCGGGACAGGGCACTATGGCTACACCTTC.

This clone came up many times. V usage is TRBV20-1 and J usage is TRBJ2-5, with TRBD1 matching over 9 bases. This CDR3 is 13 amino acids long. With 5 bases clipped from V and 2 bases from J, the junction kept 3 bases outside the gene matches. Per germline, CDR1 DFQATT and CDR2 SNEGSKA (reference sequence). The CDR3: CSADDRGQETQYF. The CDR3 region has the DNA TGCAGTGCTGACGACAGGGGGCAAGAGACCCAGTACTTC.

Remarks on this clone: This may come from a read error, since a much larger clone is one base off. Lacking the conserved final phenylalanine or tryptophan, this CDR3 likely reflects a read error. This sequence joins TRBV28 and TRBJ2-7; the D gene could be TRBD1 or TRBD2 (6 bases each). The length of the CDR3 is 15 residues. Trimming stripped 2 bases from V and 9 bases from J, with 20 bases between. Germline V gene data show CDR1 as MDHEN and CDR2 as SYDVKM. CDR3 in amino acids: CASSLRAAGDSGQYS. The CDR3, as DNA: TGTGCCAGCAGTTTAAGGGCGGCAGGGGACTCCGGGCAGTACTCC.

In this sample, this clone turned up many times. With a much larger clone just one base away, this may be a read error. Distinct nucleotide sequences in the sample also encode this CDR3. This chain links TRBV25-1 with TRBJ2-7; 9 positions agree with TRBD2. V shed 6 bases and J 2 bases; nucleotides not matched to a gene: 14. The CDR3 sequence is 17 residues long. Germline-derived CDR1 and CDR2 are MGHDK and SYGVNS. CDR3 residues: CASSEDSWTSATYEQYF. The DNA of the CDR3 is TGTGCCAGCAGCGAAGACAGTTGGACTAGCGCTACCTACGAGCAGTACTTC.

This clone was counted between two and nine times. V is TRBV6-1 and J is TRBJ2-7; the D gene could be TRBD1 or TRBD2 (5 bases each). The CDR3 covers 12 residues. V lost 6 bases, J lost 5 bases, and 11 bases lay in between. Looked up from germline, CDR1 is MNHNS and CDR2 is SASEGT. CDR3 bases: TGTGCCAGCAGGGGGGATCTGAACGAGCAGTACTTC. Amino acid sequence: CASRGDLNEQYF.

Remarks on this clone: Other DNA sequences from this sample encode an identical CDR3 as well. The rearrangement joins TRBV7-6 to TRBJ2-7; the D is unclear. With 1 base removed from V and 7 bases from J, the gap between germline ends came to 14 bases. CDR1 and CDR2 from the germline V gene are SGHVS and FNYEAQ. The CDR3 totals 14 residues. As DNA, the CDR3 is TGTGCCAGCAGCTTAGGGTCCAGCATGGGTGAGCAGTACTTC. As protein: CASSLGSSMGEQYF.

This clone was recorded at least ten times. The chain has TRBV6-1 and TRBJ2-6, with D perhaps TRBD1 (6 bases). This CDR3 is 18 amino acids long. Trimming removed 2 bases at V and 4 bases at J, with 18 bases between. Looked up from germline, CDR1 is MNHNS and CDR2 is SASEGT. CDR3 in DNA: TGTGCCAGCAGTGAACTCCGGACAGTTTTATCCGGGGCCAACGTCCTGACTTTC. Translating it yields CASSELRTVLSGANVLTF.

This clone was detected many times. The CDR3, as DNA: TGCAGTGCTAGAATTCCTTCGGGGCGGGAGGGTACAGATACGCAGTATTTT. Translating it yields CSARIPSGREGTDTQYF. J is TRBJ2-3 and V is TRBV20-1, with 9 bases fitting TRBD2. Per the germline V gene, CDR1 is DFQATT and CDR2 is SNEGSKA (reference sequence). The CDR3 is 17 residues long. Trimming cost V 2 bases and J 3 bases; bases outside gene matches: 12.

The table lists this clone with many counts. The rearrangement joins TRBV4-1 to TRBJ1-2; 7 positions agree with TRBD1. V was pared by 1 base and J by 13 bases, with 9 bases of the junction left unmatched. The CDR3 has 13 amino acids. Germline V gene data show CDR1 as MGHRA and CDR2 as YSYEKL. In DNA, the CDR3 is TGCGCCAGCAGCCAAGGCGGCAGGGGGGTTTCCACCTTC. This translates into CASSQGGRGVSTF.

By share of the sample, this clone is medium-sized. J is TRBJ1-1 and V is TRBV28; D unclear. Germline loops: CDR1 MDHEN, CDR2 SYDVKM. Trimming cost V 6 bases and J 1 base, with 18 bases left between them. There are 16 residues in the CDR3. The CDR3 region is CASRSLAQAGNTEAFF. The CDR3 DNA follows: TGTGCCAGCAGGTCCTTGGCCCAGGCGGGGAACACTGAAGCTTTCTTT.

By proportion, this clone is medium-sized. As DNA, the CDR3 is TGCGCCAGCAGCTTGGGGCTCGAGACCCAGTACTTC. Its translation: CASSLGLETQYF. The chain couples TRBV5-1 to TRBJ2-5; D unclear. V lost 0 bases, J lost 5 bases, and 5 bases lay in between. The CDR3 covers 12 residues. Germline lookup yields CDR1 SGHRS and CDR2 YFSETQ. Drawing the rest from reference TRBV5-1 and TRBJ2-5, the complete variable domain is KAGVTQTPRYLIKTRGQQVTLSCSPISGHRSVSWYQQTPGQGLQFLFEYFSETQRNKGNFPGRFSGRQFSNSRSEMNVSTLELGDSALYLCASSLGLETQYFGPGTRLLVL.

The CDR3 bases are TGTGCCAGCAGCCAAGCCTTGTGGGGAGGCGGTAGGAATGAGCAGTTCTTC. The encoded protein is CASSQALWGGGRNEQFF. V usage is TRBV4-2 and J usage is TRBJ2-1, with a weak D call TRBD2 (6 bases). Between the trimmed V and J ends, which lost 1 base and 7 bases, there was a span of 20 bases. This CDR3 spans 17 amino acids. Germline CDR1 LGHNA, CDR2 YNFKEQ.

The V call is TRBV5-1, the J call TRBJ1-6; 7 bases agree with TRBD1. In germline, CDR1 is SGHRS, CDR2 YFSETQ. V trimming: 4 bases; J trimming: 8 bases; junction bases outside the gene matches: 6. The CDR3 runs to 14 residues. CDR3 sequence: CASSRTGQDSPLHF. Written as DNA, the CDR3 is TGCGCCAGCAGCCGTACAGGACAGGATTCACCCCTCCACTTT.

By sample share, this clone is large. V gene TRBV6-1 combines with J gene TRBJ2-7, with D uncertain. There are 12 residues in the CDR3. V was clipped by 2 bases and J by 2 bases, with 4 bases between them. Germline V gene lookup returns CDR1 MNHNS and CDR2 SASEGT. The CDR3 protein is CASSERPYEQYF. For the CDR3, the DNA is TGTGCCAGCAGTGAACGCCCCTACGAGCAGTACTTC.

There are a few counts of this clone. The J gene is TRBJ2-2, the V gene TRBV3-1; 7 positions agree with TRBD2. The V gene's germline CDR1 is LGHDT and CDR2 YNNKEL (reference sequence). The CDR3 has 16 amino acids. V dropped 6 bases and J dropped 0; count of bases not matched to a gene: 7. CDR3 residues: CASSSPSGANTGELFF. The CDR3 DNA follows: TGTGCCAGCAGTTCTCCTAGCGGAGCGAACACCGGGGAGCTGTTTTTT.

By sample fraction, this clone is medium-sized. The chain combines TRBV30 with TRBJ1-6; no firm D call. The germline V and J ends were trimmed by 0 bases and 10 bases, with 10 bases remaining between them. The CDR3 has 13 amino acids. Looked up from germline, CDR1 is GTSNPN and CDR2 is SVGIG (reference sequence). CDR3 in DNA: TGTGCCTGGAGTGTACTGCCGGGGTCACCCCTCCACTTT. It yields the protein CAWSVLPGSPLHF.

The V and J genes are TRBV20-1 and TRBJ2-3; no clear D gene. V was pared by 3 bases and J by 5 bases, with 9 bases between. There are 12 residues in the CDR3. Germline CDR1 and CDR2: DFQATT and SNEGSKA (reference sequence). The DNA of the CDR3 is TGCAGTGCTAGTCGCCGGCAAGATACGCAGTATTTT. Its translation: CSASRRQDTQYF.

This clone was seen more than once but under ten times. V is TRBV6-2 or TRBV6-3 and J is TRBJ2-7; maybe TRBD1 (5 bases). Germline V gene lookup returns CDR1 MNHEY and CDR2 SVGEGT. V was shortened by 2 bases and J by 5 bases, with 7 bases between the two germline ends. This CDR3 is built from 12 residues. The CDR3 DNA reads as TGTGCCAGCAGTTACAAGGGGAACGAGCAGTACTTC. Its protein product is CASSYKGNEQYF.

The CDR3 sequence: CASSLSTVYNEQFF. Here the CDR3 DNA reads TGTGCCAGCAGCTTATCAACTGTATACAATGAGCAGTTCTTC. The genes are TRBV11-3 and TRBJ2-1, with D unresolved. Trimming left V 2 bases short and J 4 bases short, with 9 bases between. The CDR3 sequence is 14 residues long. Germline CDR1 SGHNT, CDR2 YENEEA.

A few counts support this clone. The chain employs TRBV7-8 and TRBJ1-1; TRBD1 might be the D (6 bases). Trimming removed 1 base from V and 10 bases from J, with 13 bases in between. Germline lookup yields CDR1 SGHVS and CDR2 FQNEAQ. This CDR3 is built from 13 residues. CDR3 nucleotides: TGTGCCAGCAGCTTAGGGGCAGGGGTTAGAGCTTTCTTT. It is translated as CASSLGAGVRAFF. Based on the CDR3 plus reference TRBV7-8 and TRBJ1-1, the full variable domain is GAGVSQSPRYKVAKRGQDVALRCDPISGHVSLFWYQQALGQGPEFLTYFQNEAQLDKSGLPSDRFFAERPEGSVSTLKIQRTQQEDSAVYLCASSLGAGVRAFFGQGTRLTVV.

This clone was detected ten times or more. This chain joins TRBV5-8 and TRBJ2-1; D possibly corresponds to TRBD2 (6 bases). Per the germline V gene, CDR1 is SGHTS and CDR2 is YDEGEE. With 3 bases removed from V and 0 bases from J, the gap between germline ends came to 7 bases. This CDR3 region has 14 residues. CDR3 nucleotide sequence: TGTGCCAGCAGCTCCGGGAGCTCCTACAATGAGCAGTTCTTC. Its protein product is CASSSGSSYNEQFF. The full variable domain, in which reference TRBV5-8 and TRBJ2-1 provide the parts outside the CDR3, is EAGVTQSPTHLIKTRGQQATLRCSPISGHTSVYWYQQALGLGLQFLLWYDEGEERNRGNFPPRFSGRQFPNYSSELNVNALELEDSALYLCASSSGSSYNEQFFGPGTRLTVL.